Shown below are 3 T cell receptor beta chains from a single sample sequenced in a study of blood T cell repertoires in COVID-19. Assay used: immunoSEQ multiplex PCR; TCRdb lists only in-frame clones, some missing. This sample carries approximately 340,000 clones, approximately 90% of them seen once, and the ten largest clones take 0.8% to 0.9%. The material sequenced was PBMCs or T cells enriched from blood (not recorded which). These receptors originate from a woman in her thirties or forties who had been exposed to COVID-19.

V gene TRBV5-6 combines with J gene TRBJ2-7, with 10 bases lining up with TRBD2. In germline, CDR1 is SGHDT, CDR2 YYEEEE. With 2 bases clipped from V and 1 base from J, the junction kept 6 bases outside the gene matches. The CDR3 spans 16 residues. The CDR3 DNA is TGTGCCAGCAGCTTAGGGCTAGCGGGAGTGTCCTACGAGCAGTACTTC. Its protein is CASSLGLAGVSYEQYF.

This rearrangement joins TRBV4-2 to TRBJ1-2; 9 bases match TRBD1. Germline assignment: CDR1 LGHNA and CDR2 YNFKEQ. The CDR3 extends over 15 amino acids. Trimming removed 3 bases from V and 7 bases from J; junction bases left unmatched: 9. The CDR3 DNA is TGTGCCAGCAGCCACCGGGACAGGGCCACGATTGGCTACACCTTC. Translated: CASSHRDRATIGYTF.

J is TRBJ1-1 and V is TRBV6-4, with TRBD1 as a possible D gene (5 bases). Germline V CDR1 and CDR2: MRHNA, SNTAGT. V lost 5 bases, J lost 3 bases, and 13 bases lay in between. This CDR3 has 14 residues. DNA for the CDR3: TGTGCCAGCAGTTCGGACCGGGGGGACACTGAAGCTTTCTTT. Residues: CASSSDRGDTEAFF.